The 20 T cell receptor beta chains below were found in one sample sequenced in a study of beta chain features in type 1 diabetes (dated by TCRdb to the late 2010s). The receptor library was made with the immunoSEQ multiplex PCR assay. The entire amount of isolated RNA was reverse transcribed using the High Capacity cDNA Reverse Transcription Kit, so the sequenced TCRB transcripts were expressed ones. In its TCRdb copy, this immuneACCESS table keeps in-frame sequences only and misses some clones. Where compared with another copy, unresolved V genes explain less than half of these, and the others have no known cause. Across this sample there are over 150,000 clones, with about 8.1% seen only once. The ten largest account for 0.65% of the sample. The sequencing sample was made of central memory CD4+ T cells from blood. These receptors all come from a man in his late teens or twenties in good health.

This clone was seen repeatedly, ten times or more. The chain is built from TRBV21-1 and TRBJ1-2; the D call of TRBD1 is as the table states it, not checked on the DNA. TRBV21-1 is termed a pseudogene. This CDR3 spans 12 amino acids. This chain's CDR3 is CASSNRAYGYTF. In DNA, the CDR3 is TGTGCCAGCAGCAACAGGGCCTATGGCTACACCTTC.

Only a few counts were recorded for this clone. The rearrangement links TRBV28 to TRBJ2-5; the match to TRBD2 covers 7 bases. J gave up 4 bases and V 6 bases, and 14 bases lay outside the gene matches. CDR1 is MDHEN, CDR2 SYDVKM, per germline. The CDR3 contains 16 residues. The CDR3 sequence is CASRSSGSRRGETQYF. CDR3 coding DNA: TGTGCCAGCAGATCTAGCGGCTCGAGGCGGGGAGAGACCCAGTACTTC. Full variable domain (missing parts from reference TRBV28 and TRBJ2-5): DVKVTQSSRYLVKRTGEKVFLECVQDMDHENMFWYRQDPGLGLRLIYFSYDVKMKEKGDIPEGYSVSREKKERFSLILESASTNQTSMYLCASRSSGSRRGETQYFGPGTRLLVL.

This clone has a count of ten or more. The J gene is TRBJ2-7, the V gene TRBV7-9; no definite D call. The CDR3 is 11 residues long. V was pared by 5 bases and J by 3 bases, with 5 bases between. Germline V CDR1 and CDR2: SEHNR, FQNEAQ (reference sequence). CDR3: CASSLNYEQYF. In nucleotides, the CDR3 is TGTGCCAGCAGCCTAAACTACGAGCAGTACTTC.

This clone was recorded a few times. This chain links TRBV5-6 with TRBJ2-2; 9 nucleotides agree with TRBD2. CDR1 and CDR2 (germline): SGHDT, YYEEEE. CDR3 length: 15 residues. Losses at the gene ends were 3 bases for V and 4 bases for J; bases not matched to a gene: 4. The CDR3 protein is CASSSGLAPTGELFF. For the CDR3, the DNA is TGTGCCAGCAGCTCGGGACTAGCACCCACCGGGGAGCTGTTTTTT.

This clone appeared a few times. The V and J genes are TRBV2 and TRBJ1-1, with 9 positions matching TRBD1. CDR3 length: 17 amino acids. Germline V gives CDR1 SNHLY, CDR2 FYNNEI. V trimming: 5 bases; J trimming: 1 base; junction bases outside the gene matches: 11. DNA of the CDR3: TGTGCCAGCAGTCAGGGGACAGGGAGGGGGACGAACACTGAAGCTTTCTTT. Translated: CASSQGTGRGTNTEAFF. Full variable domain (outside the CDR3, taken from reference TRBV2 and TRBJ1-1): EPEVTQTPSHQVTQMGQEVILRCVPISNHLYFYWYRQILGQKVEFLVSFYNNEISEKSEIFDDQFSVERPDGSNFTLKIRSTKLEDSAMYFCASSQGTGRGTNTEAFFGQGTRLTVV.

The gene calls are TRBV9 and TRBJ2-1; 9 bases are shared with TRBD2. The CDR3 is 16 amino acids. The trim removed 3 bases at V and 6 bases at J, leaving 10 bases unmatched. In germline, CDR1 is SGDLS, CDR2 YYNGEE. In nucleotides, the CDR3 is TGTGCCAGCAGCGCCCTCAGACTAGCGGCCGGCAATGAGCAGTTCTTC. Amino acids: CASSALRLAAGNEQFF.

This clone has just a few counts. The chain has TRBV6-6 and TRBJ1-1; 8 nucleotides line up with TRBD1. V dropped 0 bases and J dropped 4; count of bases not matched to a gene: 7. The length of the CDR3 is 16 residues. Per germline, CDR1 MNHNY and CDR2 SVGAGI (reference sequence). The CDR3, as DNA: TGTGCCAGCAGTTACTCTTTCGGGACAGGACCCACTGAAGCTTTCTTT. Its protein is CASSYSFGTGPTEAFF.

This chain uses TRBV7-2 with TRBJ1-4; 7 nucleotides align to TRBD1. Per the germline V gene, CDR1 is SGHTA and CDR2 is FQGNSA. The CDR3 length is 16 residues. Trimming cost V 6 bases and J 0 bases; bases outside gene matches: 7. CDR3 loop: CASSRNRGSTNEKLFF. CDR3 bases: TGTGCCAGCAGTCGAAACAGGGGCTCAACTAATGAAAAACTGTTTTTT.

In its sample, this clone was seen many times. The chain combines TRBV29-1 with TRBJ2-3; 9 nucleotides agree with TRBD2. The CDR3 runs 14 residues. The germline gives CDR1 SQVTM, CDR2 ANQGSEA. V was pared by 6 bases and J by 4 bases, with 8 bases of the junction left unmatched. CDR3 amino acids: CSVRTSVVPDTQYF. The CDR3 DNA reads as TGCAGCGTCAGGACTAGCGTAGTCCCAGATACGCAGTATTTT.

The gene calls are TRBV11-2 and TRBJ2-2; the match to TRBD2 covers 10 bases. The CDR3 consists of 15 residues. V dropped 3 bases and J dropped 6; count of bases not matched to a gene: 4. Looked up from germline, CDR1 is SGHAT and CDR2 is FQNNGV. CDR3 coding DNA: TGTGCCAGCAGCTTGATTGGACTAGCGGCCGGGGAGCTGTTTTTT. Translated, it gives CASSLIGLAAGELFF. Using reference TRBV11-2 and TRBJ2-2 for the parts outside the CDR3, the full variable domain is EAGVAQSPRYKIIEKRQSVAFWCNPISGHATLYWYQQILGQGPKLLIQFQNNGVVDDSQLPKDRFSAERLKGVDSTLKIQPAKLEDSAVYLCASSLIGLAAGELFFGEGSRLTVL.

The CDR3 nucleotides are TGTGCCAGTAGTATTACAGGGTATACGCAGTATTTT. Its protein is CASSITGYTQYF. The rearrangement uses TRBV19 and TRBJ2-3; tentatively, D is TRBD1 (6 bases). Germline V CDR1 and CDR2: LNHDA, SQIVND (reference sequence). V was trimmed by 3 bases and J by 7 bases, leaving 8 bases between them. CDR3 size: 12 residues.

The rearrangement joins TRBV7-9 to TRBJ2-5, with D tentatively TRBD2 (6 bases). Germline V gene data show CDR1 as SEHNR and CDR2 as FQNEAQ (reference sequence). The CDR3 spans 13 residues. CDR3 nucleotide sequence: TGTGCAGAAACCGACGGGAGTAAAGAGACCCAGTACTTC. It codes for CAETDGSKETQYF. Full variable domain (rest looked up from reference TRBV7-9 and TRBJ2-5): DTGVSQNPRHKITKRGQNVTFRCDPISEHNRLYWYRQTLGQGPEFLTYFQNEAQLEKSRLLSDRFSAERPKGSFSTLEIQRTEQGDSAMYLCAETDGSKETQYFGPGTRLLVL.

The DNA for the CDR3 is TGTGCCAGCAGCAAACAGGGCACTGAAGCTTTCTTT. This translates into CASSKQGTEAFF. This rearrangement joins TRBV7-2 to TRBJ1-1, with D possibly matching TRBD1 (6 bases). The V gene's germline CDR1 is SGHTA and CDR2 FQGNSA. Trimming took off 5 bases at V and 4 bases at J, with 8 bases between the two ends. This CDR3 is built from 12 residues. Based on the CDR3 plus reference TRBV7-2 and TRBJ1-1, the full variable domain is GAGVSQSPSNKVTEKGKDVELRCDPISGHTALYWYRQSLGQGLEFLIYFQGNSAPDKSGLPSDRFSAERTGGSVSTLTIQRTQQEDSAVYLCASSKQGTEAFFGQGTRLTVV.

The V gene is TRBV6-5, the J gene TRBJ1-5; possibly TRBD1 for D (5 bases). V lost 6 bases and J lost 7, with 19 bases in between. The CDR3 contains 15 residues. Germline assignment: CDR1 MNHEY and CDR2 SVGAGI. The CDR3 sequence: CASSSGLGSSQPQHF. CDR3 DNA sequence: TGTGCCAGCAGCTCGGGACTAGGCTCATCACAGCCCCAGCATTTT.

V gene TRBV5-8 combines with J gene TRBJ1-1; D may be TRBD1 (5 bases). The V end was cut by 2 bases, the J end by 3 bases, with 14 bases between. The CDR3 runs to 15 residues. Germline V lookup: CDR1 SGHTS, CDR2 YDEGEE. The CDR3 DNA follows: TGTGCCAGCAGCTTTTTGGCAAGGGGTGACACTGAAGCTTTCTTT. Protein: CASSFLARGDTEAFF.

The gene calls are TRBV6-6 and TRBJ2-1; tentative D call: TRBD1 (5 bases). The CDR3 is made up of 15 amino acids. The V and J ends lost 3 bases and 10 bases respectively, with 19 bases between them. CDR1 and CDR2 (germline): MNHNY, SVGAGI (reference sequence). The CDR3 region is CASSYEKGNVLEQFF. For the CDR3, the DNA is TGTGCCAGCAGTTATGAAAAGGGGAATGTCTTGGAGCAGTTCTTC.

The gene calls are TRBV5-1 and TRBJ1-2, with 7 bases lining up with TRBD1. The V segment lost 7 bases and the J segment 0 bases; nucleotides outside the gene matches: 6. The V gene's germline CDR1 is SGHRS and CDR2 YFSETQ. This CDR3 contains 14 residues. CDR3 DNA: TGCGCCAGCCGCGACGACAGGGCTAACTATGGCTACACCTTC. Amino acid sequence: CASRDDRANYGYTF. Combining the CDR3 with reference TRBV5-1 and TRBJ1-2 gives the whole variable domain KAGVTQTPRYLIKTRGQQVTLSCSPISGHRSVSWYQQTPGQGLQFLFEYFSETQRNKGNFPGRFSGRQFSNSRSEMNVSTLELGDSALYLCASRDDRANYGYTFGSGTRLTVV.

This clone was seen ten or more times. The rearrangement links TRBV7-9 to TRBJ2-7; the D gene is possibly TRBD1 (6 bases). CDR1 is SEHNR, CDR2 FQNEAQ, per germline (reference sequence). The CDR3 sequence is 17 residues long. V was pared by 5 bases and J by 0 bases, with 20 bases between. This CDR3 reads CASSPTPETGLSYEQYF. CDR3 bases: TGTGCCAGCAGCCCCACTCCCGAGACAGGCCTCTCCTACGAGCAGTACTTC.

The chain recombines TRBV10-3 with TRBJ1-6; 7 positions match TRBD1. The ends lost 3 bases at V and 5 bases at J; junction bases unmatched: 4. The CDR3 is 15 residues long. The germline V gene has CDR1 ENHRY and CDR2 SYGVKD. In DNA, the CDR3 is TGTGCCATCAGTGAAGAGGGGGCTAATAATTCACCCCTCCACTTT. It encodes CAISEEGANNSPLHF.

This clone turned up a few times. The V gene is TRBV27, the J gene TRBJ1-2; D gene ambiguous. Germline V CDR1 and CDR2: MNHEY, SMNVEV (reference sequence). The CDR3 sequence is 11 residues long. V was shortened by 5 bases and J by 1 base, with 2 bases between the two germline ends. The CDR3, as DNA: TGTGCCAGCAGTCTTAACTATGGCTACACCTTC. Protein product: CASSLNYGYTF.